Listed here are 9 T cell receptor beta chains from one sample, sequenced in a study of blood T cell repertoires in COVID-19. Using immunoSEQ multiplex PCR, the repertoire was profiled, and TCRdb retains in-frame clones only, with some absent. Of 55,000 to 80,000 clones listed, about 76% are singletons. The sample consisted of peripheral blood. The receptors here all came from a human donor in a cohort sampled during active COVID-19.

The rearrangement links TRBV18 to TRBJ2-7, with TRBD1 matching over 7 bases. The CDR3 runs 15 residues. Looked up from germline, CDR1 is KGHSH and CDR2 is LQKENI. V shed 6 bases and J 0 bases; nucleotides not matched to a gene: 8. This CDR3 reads CASSRSGTASYEQYF. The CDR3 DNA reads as TGTGCCAGCTCCCGATCCGGGACAGCCTCCTACGAGCAGTACTTC.

The CDR3 bases are TGTGCCAGCAGGACTCTCGGGGTTTCACCCCTCCACTTT. Protein product: CASRTLGVSPLHF. The chain uses TRBV6-6 and TRBJ1-6; D not certain. The CDR3 is made up of 13 amino acids. Between the trimmed V and J ends, which lost 6 bases and 9 bases, there was a span of 12 bases. Germline V gene lookup returns CDR1 MNHNY and CDR2 SVGAGI (reference sequence).

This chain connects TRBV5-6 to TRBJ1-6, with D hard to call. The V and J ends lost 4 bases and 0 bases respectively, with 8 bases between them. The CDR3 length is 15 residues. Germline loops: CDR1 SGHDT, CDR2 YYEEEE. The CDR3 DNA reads TGTGCCAGCAGCGTCCGGAGCTCCTATAATTCACCCCTCCACTTT. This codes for CASSVRSSYNSPLHF.

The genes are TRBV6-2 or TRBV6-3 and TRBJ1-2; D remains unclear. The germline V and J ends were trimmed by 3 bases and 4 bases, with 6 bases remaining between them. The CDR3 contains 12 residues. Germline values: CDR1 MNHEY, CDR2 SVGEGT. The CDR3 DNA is TGTGCCAGCAGTTATGGCAGCTATGGCTACACCTTC. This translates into CASSYGSYGYTF.

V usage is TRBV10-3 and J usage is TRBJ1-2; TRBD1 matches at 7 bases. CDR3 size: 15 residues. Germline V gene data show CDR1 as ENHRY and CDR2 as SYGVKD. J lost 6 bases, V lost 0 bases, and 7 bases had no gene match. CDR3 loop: CAISESQGYTDGYTF. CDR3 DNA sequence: TGTGCCATCAGTGAGTCACAGGGGTACACCGATGGCTACACCTTC.

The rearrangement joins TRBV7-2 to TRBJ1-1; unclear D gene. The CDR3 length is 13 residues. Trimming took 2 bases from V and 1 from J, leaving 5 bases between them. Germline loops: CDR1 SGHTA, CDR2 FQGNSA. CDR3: CASSLSGNTEAFF. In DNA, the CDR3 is TGTGCCAGCAGCTTATCGGGGAACACTGAAGCTTTCTTT.

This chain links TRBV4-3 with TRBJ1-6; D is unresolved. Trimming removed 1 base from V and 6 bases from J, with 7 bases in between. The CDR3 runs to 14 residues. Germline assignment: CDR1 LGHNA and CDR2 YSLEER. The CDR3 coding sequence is TGCGCCAGCAGCCAAGCGGCGGTTAATTCACCCCTCCACTTT. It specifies CASSQAAVNSPLHF.

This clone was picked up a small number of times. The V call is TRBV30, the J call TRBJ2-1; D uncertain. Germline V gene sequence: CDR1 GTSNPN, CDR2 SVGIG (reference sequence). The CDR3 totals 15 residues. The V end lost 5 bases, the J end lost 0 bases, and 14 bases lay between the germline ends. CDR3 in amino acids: CAWGRLSGSYNEQFF. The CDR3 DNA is TGTGCCTGGGGGCGTTTATCCGGCTCCTACAATGAGCAGTTCTTC.

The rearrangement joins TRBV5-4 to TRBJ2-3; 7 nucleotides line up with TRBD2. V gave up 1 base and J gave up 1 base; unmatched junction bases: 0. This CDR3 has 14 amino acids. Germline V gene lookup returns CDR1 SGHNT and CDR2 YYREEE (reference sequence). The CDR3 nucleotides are TGTGCCAGCAGCTTGCGGGGGGGCACAGATACGCAGTATTTT. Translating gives CASSLRGGTDTQYF.